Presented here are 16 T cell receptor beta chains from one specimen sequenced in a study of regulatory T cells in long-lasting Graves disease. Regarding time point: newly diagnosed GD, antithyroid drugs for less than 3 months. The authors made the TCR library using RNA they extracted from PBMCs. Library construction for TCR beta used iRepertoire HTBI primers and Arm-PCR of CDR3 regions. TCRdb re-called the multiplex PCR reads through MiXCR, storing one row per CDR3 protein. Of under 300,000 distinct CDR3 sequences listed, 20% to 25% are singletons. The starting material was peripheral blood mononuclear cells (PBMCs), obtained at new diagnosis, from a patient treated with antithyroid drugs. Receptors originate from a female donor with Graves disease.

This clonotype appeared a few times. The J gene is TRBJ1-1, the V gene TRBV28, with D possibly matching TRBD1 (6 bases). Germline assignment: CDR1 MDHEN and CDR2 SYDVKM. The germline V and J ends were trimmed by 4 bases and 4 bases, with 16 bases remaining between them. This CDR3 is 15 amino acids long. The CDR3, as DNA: TGTGCCAGCAGTTCCCGAGGGGGATGGCTCACTGAAGCTTTCTTT. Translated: CASSSRGGWLTEAFF.

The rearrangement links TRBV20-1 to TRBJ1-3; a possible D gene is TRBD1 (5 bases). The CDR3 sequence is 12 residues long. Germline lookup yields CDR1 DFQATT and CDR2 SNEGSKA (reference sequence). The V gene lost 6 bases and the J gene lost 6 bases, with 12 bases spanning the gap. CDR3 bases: TGCAGTGCCGTACAAGGGGCAAACACCATATATTTT. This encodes CSAVQGANTIYF.

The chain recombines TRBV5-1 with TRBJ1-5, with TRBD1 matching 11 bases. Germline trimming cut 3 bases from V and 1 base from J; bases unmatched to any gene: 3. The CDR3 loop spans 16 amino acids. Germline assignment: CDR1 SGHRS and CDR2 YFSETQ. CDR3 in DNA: TGCGCCAGCAGCTGGACAGGGGGCCCCAGCAATCAGCCCCAGCATTTT. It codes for CASSWTGGPSNQPQHF.

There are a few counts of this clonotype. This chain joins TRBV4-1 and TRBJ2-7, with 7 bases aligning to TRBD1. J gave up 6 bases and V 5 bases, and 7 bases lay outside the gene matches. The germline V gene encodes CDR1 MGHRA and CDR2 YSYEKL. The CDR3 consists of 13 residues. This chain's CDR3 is CASSITRDSEQYF. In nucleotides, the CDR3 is TGCGCCAGCAGCATCACCAGGGACAGCGAGCAGTACTTC.

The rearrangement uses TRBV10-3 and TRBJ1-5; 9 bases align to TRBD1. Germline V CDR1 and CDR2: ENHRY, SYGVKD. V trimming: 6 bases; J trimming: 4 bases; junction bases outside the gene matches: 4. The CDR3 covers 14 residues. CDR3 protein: CAISRQGENQPQHF. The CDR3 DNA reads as TGTGCCATCAGCCGACAGGGGGAGAATCAGCCCCAGCATTTT.

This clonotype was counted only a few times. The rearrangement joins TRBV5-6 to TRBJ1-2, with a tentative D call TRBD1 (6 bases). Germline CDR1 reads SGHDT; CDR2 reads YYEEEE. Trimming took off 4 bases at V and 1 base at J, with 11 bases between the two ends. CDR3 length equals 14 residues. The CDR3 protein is CASSGGQLNYGYTF. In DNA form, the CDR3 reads TGTGCCAGCAGCGGGGGCCAACTTAACTATGGCTACACCTTC.

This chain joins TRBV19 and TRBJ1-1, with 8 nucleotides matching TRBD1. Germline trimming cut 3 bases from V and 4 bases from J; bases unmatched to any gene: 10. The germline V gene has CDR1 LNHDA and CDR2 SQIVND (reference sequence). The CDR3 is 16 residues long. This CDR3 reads CASSMVGRQGSTEAFF. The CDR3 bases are TGTGCCAGTAGTATGGTGGGAAGACAGGGGAGCACTGAAGCTTTCTTT.

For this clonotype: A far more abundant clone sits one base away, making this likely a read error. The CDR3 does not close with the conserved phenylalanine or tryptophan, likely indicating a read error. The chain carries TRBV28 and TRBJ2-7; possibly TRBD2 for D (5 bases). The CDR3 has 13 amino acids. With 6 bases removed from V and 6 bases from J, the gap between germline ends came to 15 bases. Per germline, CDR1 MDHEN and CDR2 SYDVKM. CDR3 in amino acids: CASSLAVSAEQYL. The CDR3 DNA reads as TGTGCCAGCAGCCTCGCGGTTAGCGCCGAGCAGTACCTC.

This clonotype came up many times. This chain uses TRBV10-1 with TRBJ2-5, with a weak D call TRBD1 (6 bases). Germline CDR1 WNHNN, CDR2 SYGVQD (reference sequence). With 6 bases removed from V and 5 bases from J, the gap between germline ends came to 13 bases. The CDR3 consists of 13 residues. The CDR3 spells CASRATGFETQYF. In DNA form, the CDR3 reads TGCGCCAGCAGGGCGACAGGATTTGAGACCCAGTACTTC.

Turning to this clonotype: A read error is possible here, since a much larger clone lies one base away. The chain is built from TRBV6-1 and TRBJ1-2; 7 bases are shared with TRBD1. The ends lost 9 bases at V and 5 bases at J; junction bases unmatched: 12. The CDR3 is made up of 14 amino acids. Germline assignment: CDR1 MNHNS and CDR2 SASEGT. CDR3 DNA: TGTGCCAGTCTCGTTACAGGGGATTCTTATGGCTACACCTTC. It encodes CASLVTGDSYGYTF.

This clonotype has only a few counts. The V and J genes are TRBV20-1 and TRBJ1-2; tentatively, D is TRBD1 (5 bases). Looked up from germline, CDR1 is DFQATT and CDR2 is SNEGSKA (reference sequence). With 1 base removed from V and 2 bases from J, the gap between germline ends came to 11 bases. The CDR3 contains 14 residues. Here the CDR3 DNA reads TGCAGTGCTAGAGCGCCTGACAGAAACTATGGCTACACCTTC. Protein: CSARAPDRNYGYTF.

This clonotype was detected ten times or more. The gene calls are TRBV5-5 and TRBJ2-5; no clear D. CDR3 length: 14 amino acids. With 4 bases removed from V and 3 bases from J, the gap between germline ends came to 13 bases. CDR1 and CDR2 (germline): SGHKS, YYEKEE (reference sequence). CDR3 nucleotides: TGTGCCAGCAGCGAGCTCGTCGGTAAAGAGACCCAGTACTTC. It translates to CASSELVGKETQYF.

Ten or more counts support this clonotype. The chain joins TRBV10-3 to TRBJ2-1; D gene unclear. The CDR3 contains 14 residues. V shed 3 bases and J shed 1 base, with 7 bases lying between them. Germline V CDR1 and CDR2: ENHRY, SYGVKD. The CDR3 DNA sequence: TGTGCCATCAGTGACCGTAATTCCTACAATGAGCAGTTCTTC. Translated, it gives CAISDRNSYNEQFF.

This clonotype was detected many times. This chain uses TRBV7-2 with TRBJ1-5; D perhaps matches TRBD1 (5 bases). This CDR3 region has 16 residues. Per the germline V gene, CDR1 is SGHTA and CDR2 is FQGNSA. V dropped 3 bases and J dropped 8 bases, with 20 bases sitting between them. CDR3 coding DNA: TGTGCCAGCAGCTTGGCGGGACGGGGGTCGGGGGAGCCCCAGCATTTT. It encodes CASSLAGRGSGEPQHF.

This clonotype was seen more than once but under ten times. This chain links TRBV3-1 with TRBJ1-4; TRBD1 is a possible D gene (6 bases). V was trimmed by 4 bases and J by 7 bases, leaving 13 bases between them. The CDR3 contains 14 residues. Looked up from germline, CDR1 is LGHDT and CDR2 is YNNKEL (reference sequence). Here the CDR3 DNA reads TGTGCCAGCAGCCCCAGGGGTTCTGCTGAAAAACTGTTTTTT. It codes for CASSPRGSAEKLFF.

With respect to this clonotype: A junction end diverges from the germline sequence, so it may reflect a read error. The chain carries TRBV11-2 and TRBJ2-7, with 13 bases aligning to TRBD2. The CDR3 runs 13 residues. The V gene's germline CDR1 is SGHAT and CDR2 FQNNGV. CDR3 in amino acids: CASSVSGTSGTYF. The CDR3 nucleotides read TGTGCCAGCAGCGTCAGCGGGACTAGCGGGACCTATTTC.